Given below is one T cell receptor (beta chain) in context. Its antigen is unidentified. The sample comes from a study of OX40 agonist ivuxolimab in advanced cancers. For the study at large: Patients were over 65% male with ages roughly 23 to 79, mean around 61. Points from the study as a whole: Some patients without response likewise showed low normalized clonal expansion.

Germline V gives CDR1 PRHDT, CDR2 FYEKMQ (reference sequence). The V end lost 3 bases, the J end lost 6 bases, and 13 bases lay between the germline ends. The length of the CDR3 is 14 residues. Exclusion applied to patients with autoimmune disease history or systemic immunosuppression. Produced via immunoSEQ multiplex PCR; TCRdb's table is partial and in-frame only. The sample has approximately 70,000 clones; around nine tenths are singletons. The genes are TRBV13 and TRBJ2-3, with D possibly being TRBD1 (6 bases). The receptor comes from an adult with an advanced solid tumor such as melanoma, head and neck, liver or kidney cancer. Sequences were derived from CD4+ or CD8+ T cells sorted from blood, sampled in a trial of the OX40 agonist ivuxolimab. The CDR3 protein is CASSFMGAGDTQYF. The CDR3 bases are TGTGCCAGCAGCTTCATGGGGGCCGGTGATACGCAGTATTTT.